The rows below give T cell receptor beta chains drawn from one sample of a study of yellow fever vaccine responses in identical twins. TCRdb redid the calling of the RT-PCR reads with MiXCR, one entry per CDR3 protein. In the table there are under 30,000 distinct CDR3 sequences, 60% to 85% of which are singletons. The sample consisted of T cells from blood (PBMCs), unsorted or a sorted subset (not recorded which), taken before or after yellow fever vaccination (not recorded which). These receptors all stem from a woman between 18 and 29 years old who received the yellow fever vaccine. Each CDR3 is given with its conserved first and last residue. D genes are given only for firm matches. A clone size is listed for some rows: how often the clone was seen (once, few, many), or a class if it is expanded.

V,size,J,D,CDR3,DNA
TRBV11-3,few,TRBJ2-1,.,CASSSLYNEQFF,TGTGCCAGCAGCTCCCTCTACAATGAGCAGTTCTTC
TRBV10-1,.,TRBJ2-3,TRBD2,CASSERREIADTQYF,TGCGCCAGCAGTGAGCGGCGGGAGATCGCAGATACGCAGTATTTT
TRBV21-1,few,TRBJ2-3,.,CASSKEGEAQYF,TGTGCCAGCAGCAAAGAGGGAGAGGCGCAGTATTTT
TRBV27,few,TRBJ2-7,TRBD2,CASRSPVAGKYEQYF,TGTGCCAGCAGATCCCCCGTAGCGGGCAAGTACGAGCAGTACTTC
TRBV15,.,TRBJ1-1,.,CATSRDRWIGAFF,TGTGCCACCAGCAGAGATAGATGGATTGGGGCTTTCTTT
TRBV12-3/TRBV12-4,.,TRBJ1-1,.,CASSLGSLTEAFF,TGTGCCAGCAGTTTGGGCAGTCTCACTGAAGCTTTCTTT
TRBV6-2/TRBV6-3,.,TRBJ2-7,.,CASSSSTEQYF,TGTGCCAGCAGTTCCTCGACGGAGCAGTACTTC
TRBV2,.,TRBJ2-1,TRBD2,CASSTVLAGYNEQFF,TGTGCCAGCAGCACGGTTCTAGCGGGATACAATGAGCAGTTCTTC
TRBV4-2,.,TRBJ2-1,TRBD2,CASSRGGSFF,TGTGCCAGCAGCCGGGGGGGATCGTTCTTC
TRBV2,.,TRBJ2-7,.,CASSDRAYEQYF,TGTGCCAGCAGTGACCGAGCTTACGAGCAGTACTTC
TRBV25-1,.,TRBJ1-1,.,CASSPGGEAFF,TGTGCCAGCAGTCCGGGGGGTGAGGCTTTCTTT
TRBV24-1,.,TRBJ1-1,.,CATSAALNTEAFF,TGTGCCACCAGTGCGGCATTGAACACTGAAGCTTTCTTT
TRBV6-6,.,TRBJ2-1,.,CASSYQGFLNEQFF,TGTGCCAGCAGTTACCAGGGTTTCTTGAATGAGCAGTTCTTC
TRBV11-3,.,TRBJ2-2,.,CASSTYTGELFF,TGTGCCAGCAGCACGTACACCGGGGAGCTGTTTTTT
TRBV9,.,TRBJ2-1,.,CASSKRGLASNEQFF,TGTGCCAGCAGCAAACGGGGGCTAGCTTCGAATGAGCAGTTCTTC
TRBV7-9,.,TRBJ2-7,.,CASTPLTVREQYF,TGTGCCAGCACCCCCCTAACAGTTCGCGAGCAGTACTTC
TRBV12-3/TRBV12-4,.,TRBJ2-2,TRBD1,CASSLGQGTGELFF,TGTGCCAGCAGTTTGGGACAGGGCACCGGGGAGCTGTTTTTT
TRBV11-1,once,TRBJ2-5,TRBD1,CASSYQGDQETQYF,TGTGCCAGCAGCTATCAGGGGGACCAAGAGACCCAGTACTTC
TRBV7-9,.,TRBJ1-1,.,CASSLVGPRGAFF,TGTGCCAGCAGCCTCGTGGGCCCACGGGGAGCTTTCTTT
TRBV7-9,.,TRBJ1-2,.,CASSPALGYGYTF,TGTGCCAGCAGCCCTGCCCTGGGCTATGGCTACACCTTC
TRBV29-1,.,TRBJ1-1,.,CSVPSPIPTEAFF,TGCAGCGTACCCTCGCCGATTCCTACTGAAGCTTTCTTT
TRBV11-1,.,TRBJ1-5,.,CASSFGGGIDQPQHF,TGTGCCAGCAGCTTTGGGGGCGGGATCGATCAGCCCCAGCATTTT